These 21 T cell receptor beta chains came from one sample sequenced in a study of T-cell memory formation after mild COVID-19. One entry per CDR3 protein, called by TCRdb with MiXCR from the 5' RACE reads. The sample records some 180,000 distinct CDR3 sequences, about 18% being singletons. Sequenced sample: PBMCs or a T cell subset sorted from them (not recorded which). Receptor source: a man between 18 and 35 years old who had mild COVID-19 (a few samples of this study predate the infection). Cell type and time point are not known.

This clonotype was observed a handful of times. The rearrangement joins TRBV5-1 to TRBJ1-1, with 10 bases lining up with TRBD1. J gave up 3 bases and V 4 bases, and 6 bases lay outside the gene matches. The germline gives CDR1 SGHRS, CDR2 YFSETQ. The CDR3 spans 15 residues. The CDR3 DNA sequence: TGCGCCAGCAGCCGGAGGACAGGGGGGGACACTGAAGCTTTCTTT. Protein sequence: CASSRRTGGDTEAFF.

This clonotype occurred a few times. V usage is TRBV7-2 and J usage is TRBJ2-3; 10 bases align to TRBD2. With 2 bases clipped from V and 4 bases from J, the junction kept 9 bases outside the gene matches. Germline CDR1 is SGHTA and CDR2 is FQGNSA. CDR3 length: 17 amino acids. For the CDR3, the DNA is TGTGCCAGCAGCTTACCCCTACTAGCGGGGAGGGCAGATACGCAGTATTTT. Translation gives CASSLPLLAGRADTQYF. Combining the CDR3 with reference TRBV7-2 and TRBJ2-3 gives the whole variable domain GAGVSQSPSNKVTEKGKDVELRCDPISGHTALYWYRQSLGQGLEFLIYFQGNSAPDKSGLPSDRFSAERTGGSVSTLTIQRTQQEDSAVYLCASSLPLLAGRADTQYFGPGTRLTVL.

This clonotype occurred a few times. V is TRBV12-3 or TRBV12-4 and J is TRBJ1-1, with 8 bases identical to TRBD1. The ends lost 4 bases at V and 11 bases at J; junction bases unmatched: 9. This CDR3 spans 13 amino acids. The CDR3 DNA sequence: TGTGCCAGCAGTTCGGGACAGGCCCTGGGGGCTTTCTTT. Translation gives CASSSGQALGAFF.

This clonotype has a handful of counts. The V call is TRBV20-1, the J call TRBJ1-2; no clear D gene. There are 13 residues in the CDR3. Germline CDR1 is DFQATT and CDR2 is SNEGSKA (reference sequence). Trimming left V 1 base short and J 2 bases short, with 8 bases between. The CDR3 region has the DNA TGCAGTGCTAGAGTGCCAAAAAACTATGGCTACACCTTC. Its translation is CSARVPKNYGYTF.

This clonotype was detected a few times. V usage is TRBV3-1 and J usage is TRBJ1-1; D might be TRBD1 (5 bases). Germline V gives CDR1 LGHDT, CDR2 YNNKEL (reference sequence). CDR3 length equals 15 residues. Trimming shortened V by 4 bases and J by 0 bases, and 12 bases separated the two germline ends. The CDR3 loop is CASSPRQLMNTEAFF. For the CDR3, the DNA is TGTGCCAGCAGCCCGAGACAGCTCATGAACACTGAAGCTTTCTTT.

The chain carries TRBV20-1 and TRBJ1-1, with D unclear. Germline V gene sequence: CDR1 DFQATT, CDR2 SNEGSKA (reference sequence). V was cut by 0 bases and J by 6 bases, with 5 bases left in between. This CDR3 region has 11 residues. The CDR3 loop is CSARDRAEAFF. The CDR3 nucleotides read TGCAGTGCTAGAGATAGGGCTGAAGCTTTCTTT.

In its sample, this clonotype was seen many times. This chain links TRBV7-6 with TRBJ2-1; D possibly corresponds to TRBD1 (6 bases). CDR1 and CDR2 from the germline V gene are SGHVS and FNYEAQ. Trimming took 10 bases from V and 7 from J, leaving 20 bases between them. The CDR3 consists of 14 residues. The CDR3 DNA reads TGTGCCACTACCCGGACAGCCGGCGTGAATGAGCAGTTCTTC. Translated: CATTRTAGVNEQFF. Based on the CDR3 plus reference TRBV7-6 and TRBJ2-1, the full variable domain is GAGVSQSPRYKVTKRGQDVALRCDPISGHVSLYWYRQALGQGPEFLTYFNYEAQQDKSGLPNDRFSAERPEGSISTLTIQRTEQRDSAMYRCATTRTAGVNEQFFGPGTRLTVL.

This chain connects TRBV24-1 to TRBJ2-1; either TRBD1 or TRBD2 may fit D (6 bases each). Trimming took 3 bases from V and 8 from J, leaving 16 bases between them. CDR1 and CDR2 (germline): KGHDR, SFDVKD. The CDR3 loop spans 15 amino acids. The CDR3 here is CATSDPRTGRYEQFF. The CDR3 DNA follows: TGTGCCACCAGTGATCCGAGAACAGGGAGGTATGAGCAGTTCTTC.

CDR3 protein: CASSLSGGQYNEQFF. CDR3 DNA sequence: TGCGCCAGCAGCCTCAGCGGGGGGCAATACAATGAGCAGTTCTTC. The J gene is TRBJ2-1, the V gene TRBV5-1, with 9 bases aligning to TRBD2. CDR1 and CDR2 from the germline V gene are SGHRS and YFSETQ. The CDR3 consists of 15 residues. The V and J ends lost 4 bases and 4 bases, in that order; junction bases with no gene match: 6.

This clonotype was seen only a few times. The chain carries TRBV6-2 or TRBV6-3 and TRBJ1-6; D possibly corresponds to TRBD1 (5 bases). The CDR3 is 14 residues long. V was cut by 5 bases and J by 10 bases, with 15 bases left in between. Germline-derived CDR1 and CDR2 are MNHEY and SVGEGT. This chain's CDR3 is CASSPGWFGSPLHF. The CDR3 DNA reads TGTGCCAGCAGTCCAGGGTGGTTCGGCTCACCCCTCCACTTT.

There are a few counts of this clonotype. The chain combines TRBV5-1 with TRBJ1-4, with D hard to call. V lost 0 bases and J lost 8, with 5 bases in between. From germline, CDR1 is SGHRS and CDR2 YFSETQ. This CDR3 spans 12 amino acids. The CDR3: CASSLVGEKLFF. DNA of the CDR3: TGCGCCAGCAGCTTGGTGGGGGAAAAACTGTTTTTT.

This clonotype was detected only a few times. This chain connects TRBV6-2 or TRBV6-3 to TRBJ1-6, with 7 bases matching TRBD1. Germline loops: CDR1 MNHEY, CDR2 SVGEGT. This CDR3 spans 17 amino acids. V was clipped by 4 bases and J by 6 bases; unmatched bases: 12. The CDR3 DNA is TGTGCCAGCAGTTTTCATCGGACAGGACGAAGTAATTCACCCCTCCACTTT. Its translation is CASSFHRTGRSNSPLHF.

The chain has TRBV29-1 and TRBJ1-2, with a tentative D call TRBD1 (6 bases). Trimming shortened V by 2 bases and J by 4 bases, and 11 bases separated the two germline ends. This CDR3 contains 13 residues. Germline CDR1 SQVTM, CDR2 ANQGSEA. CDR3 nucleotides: TGCAGCGTTGAAATAGGGGGGGCCTATGGCTACACCTTC. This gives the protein CSVEIGGAYGYTF.

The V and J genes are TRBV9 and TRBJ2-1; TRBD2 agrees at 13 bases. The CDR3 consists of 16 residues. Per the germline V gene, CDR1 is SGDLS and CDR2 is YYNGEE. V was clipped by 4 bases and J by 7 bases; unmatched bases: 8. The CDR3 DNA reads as TGTGCCAGCAGCTTTTTCTCGGGACTAGCGGGGAATGAGCAGTTCTTC. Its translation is CASSFFSGLAGNEQFF.

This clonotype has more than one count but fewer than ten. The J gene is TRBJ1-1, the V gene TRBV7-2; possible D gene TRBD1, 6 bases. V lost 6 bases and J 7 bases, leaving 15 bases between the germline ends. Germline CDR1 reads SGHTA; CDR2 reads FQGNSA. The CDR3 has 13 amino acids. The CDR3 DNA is TGTGCCAGCAGTTACATGGGGGGCAATGAAGCTTTCTTT. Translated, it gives CASSYMGGNEAFF.

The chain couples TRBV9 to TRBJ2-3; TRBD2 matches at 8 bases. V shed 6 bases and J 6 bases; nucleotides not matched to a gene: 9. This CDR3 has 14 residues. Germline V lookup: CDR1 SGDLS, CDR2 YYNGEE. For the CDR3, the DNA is TGTGCCAGCAAGCCCGCAGCGGGGGCCGATACGCAGTATTTT. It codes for CASKPAAGADTQYF.

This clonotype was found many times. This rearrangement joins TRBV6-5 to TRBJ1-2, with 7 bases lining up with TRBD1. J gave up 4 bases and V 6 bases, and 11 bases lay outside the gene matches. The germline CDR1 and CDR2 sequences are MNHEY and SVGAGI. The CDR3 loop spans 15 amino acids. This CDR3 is CASSRRQGYAYGYTF. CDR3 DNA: TGTGCCAGCAGCCGCCGACAGGGATATGCCTATGGCTACACCTTC.

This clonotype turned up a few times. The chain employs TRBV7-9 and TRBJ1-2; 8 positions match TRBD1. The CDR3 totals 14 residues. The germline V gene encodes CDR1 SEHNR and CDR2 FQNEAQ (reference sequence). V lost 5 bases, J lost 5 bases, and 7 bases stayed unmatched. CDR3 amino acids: CASSGGDRRYGYTF. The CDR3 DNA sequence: TGTGCCAGCAGCGGGGGGGACAGGAGGTATGGCTACACCTTC. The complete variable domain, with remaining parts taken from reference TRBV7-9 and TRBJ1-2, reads DTGVSQNPRHKITKRGQNVTFRCDPISEHNRLYWYRQTLGQGPEFLTYFQNEAQLEKSRLLSDRFSAERPKGSFSTLEIQRTEQGDSAMYLCASSGGDRRYGYTFGSGTRLTVV.

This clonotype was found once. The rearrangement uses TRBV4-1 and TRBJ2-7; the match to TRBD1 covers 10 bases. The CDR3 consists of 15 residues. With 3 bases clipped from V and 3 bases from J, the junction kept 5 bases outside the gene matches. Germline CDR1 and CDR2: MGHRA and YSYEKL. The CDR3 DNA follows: TGCGCCAGCAGCCACCGGGACAGGGGACGCTACGAGCAGTACTTC. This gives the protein CASSHRDRGRYEQYF.

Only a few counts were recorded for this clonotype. The CDR3 sequence is CASSLKETDGNGYTF. DNA of the CDR3: TGTGCCAGCAGCTTAAAAGAGACAGACGGGAATGGCTACACCTTC. The chain joins TRBV7-2 to TRBJ1-2; possibly TRBD1 for D (5 bases). Trimming removed 2 bases from V and 6 bases from J, with 16 bases in between. CDR1 and CDR2 (germline): SGHTA, FQGNSA. The CDR3 spans 15 residues.

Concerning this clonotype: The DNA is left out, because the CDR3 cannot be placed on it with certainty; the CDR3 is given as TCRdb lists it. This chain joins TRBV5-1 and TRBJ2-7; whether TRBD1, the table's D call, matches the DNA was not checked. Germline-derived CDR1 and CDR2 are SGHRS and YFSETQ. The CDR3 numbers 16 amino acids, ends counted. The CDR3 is CASSLTFGQGAREQYF.